This T cell receptor beta chain was found in a study of shared clonotypes between healthy human individuals. The overall study: Contributing individuals were two females and a few males aged 18 to 49. Broader study findings: Researchers sampled blood only, noting tissue repertoires likely differ.

Selected positively for CCR7 and CD45RO-negative, naive CD8 cells excluded terminally differentiated effector memory CD45RA+ cells. J gave up 4 bases and V 1 base, and 7 bases lay outside the gene matches. The CDR3 spans 16 residues. The germline CDR1 and CDR2 sequences are SQVTM and ANQGSEA. Sequencing was performed with immunoSEQ multiplex PCR; in TCRdb, only in-frame clones are kept and a portion is missing. The sample comprises 550,000 to 650,000 clones, about 96% of which are singletons, and around 0.1% rests with the top ten. As regards this clone: The antigen remains undetermined.

The sequencing input was naive CD8+ T cells sorted from blood. The receptor was isolated from a woman aged 30 to 39 in good health. The genes are TRBV29-1 and TRBJ2-7; 13 positions agree with TRBD2. The CDR3 DNA reads TGCAGCGTTGAAGGGCTACTAGCGGGAGGGCCTTACGAGCAGTACTTC. This codes for CSVEGLLAGGPYEQYF.